This passage covers 30 T cell receptor beta chains from one sample sequenced in a study of shared clonotypes between healthy human individuals. The protocol was immunoSEQ multiplex PCR, while the TCRdb copy is restricted to in-frame clones and leaves out a portion. The top ten hold under 2% of the sample, which has around 700,000 clones, around 74% seen once. The sample taken for sequencing was memory CD4+ T cells sorted from blood. Subset given: CD45RA-negative fraction. The receptors originated from a woman aged 25-40 years in good health.

The chain recombines TRBV27 with TRBJ2-7; D might be TRBD1 (6 bases). The CDR3 runs 18 residues. Trimming stripped 5 bases from V and 2 bases from J, with 25 bases between. CDR1 is MNHEY and CDR2 is SMNVEV in the germline V gene (reference sequence). CDR3 DNA: TGTGCCAGCAGTCTAGTACCGAAACAGGGCCAAGACACCTACGAGCAGTACTTC. It codes for CASSLVPKQGQDTYEQYF.

The chain couples TRBV5-6 to TRBJ2-1, with D uncertain. With 4 bases removed from V and 8 bases from J, the gap between germline ends came to 13 bases. Germline V gene sequence: CDR1 SGHDT, CDR2 YYEEEE. The CDR3 has 13 residues. The CDR3 DNA reads TGTGCCAGCAGCCCAGGTGCGCGCTATGAGCAGTTCTTC. Its translation: CASSPGARYEQFF.

This clone showed up just a few times. The chain recombines TRBV10-1 with TRBJ2-3, with a weak D call TRBD1 (6 bases). V gave up 4 bases and J gave up 3 bases, with 14 bases separating them. This CDR3 spans 15 amino acids. Germline values: CDR1 WNHNN, CDR2 SYGVQD (reference sequence). CDR3 residues: CASSGGDRNTDTQYF. CDR3 nucleotide sequence: TGCGCCAGCAGTGGGGGAGACAGGAATACAGATACGCAGTATTTT.

A single count supports this clone. The chain recombines TRBV28 with TRBJ2-5; 10 positions agree with TRBD2. CDR1 and CDR2 (germline): MDHEN, SYDVKM. The J segment lost 2 bases and the V segment lost 1 base, leaving 4 bases of the junction unmatched. The CDR3 contains 16 residues. CDR3 amino acids: CASSLSSGSRQETQYF. The DNA of the CDR3 is TGTGCCAGCAGTTTATCTAGCGGGAGTCGGCAAGAGACCCAGTACTTC.

The chain carries TRBV23-1 and TRBJ2-3; 9 positions match TRBD2. TRBV23-1 carries the ORF label, with uncertain function. V shed 2 bases and J 2 bases; nucleotides not matched to a gene: 14. This CDR3 has 19 amino acids. CDR3 nucleotide sequence: TGCGCCAGCAGTCAAGACCCAAAGACTAGCGGTACATACACAGATACGCAGTATTTT. Translating gives CASSQDPKTSGTYTDTQYF.

This chain uses TRBV19 with TRBJ1-2, with a possible D match to TRBD1 (6 bases). CDR3 length: 15 residues. CDR1 is LNHDA, CDR2 SQIVND, per germline (reference sequence). V was shortened by 7 bases and J by 4 bases, with 19 bases between the two germline ends. The CDR3 loop reads CASNTDRGAGYGYTF. The CDR3 DNA reads TGTGCCAGTAATACCGATAGGGGGGCCGGCTATGGCTACACCTTC.

This chain uses TRBV10-3 with TRBJ2-5; D is possibly TRBD2 (5 bases). The V gene lost 0 bases and the J gene lost 4 bases, with 12 bases spanning the gap. CDR3 size: 15 residues. Germline CDR1 ENHRY, CDR2 SYGVKD. CDR3 coding DNA: TGTGCCATCAGTGAGTCGAGCCGAGGGCGAGAGACCCAGTACTTC. Residues: CAISESSRGRETQYF.

This clone was counted a single time. The chain combines TRBV30 with TRBJ1-1; D gene uncertain. The germline V gene encodes CDR1 GTSNPN and CDR2 SVGIG (reference sequence). The CDR3 sequence is 17 residues long. The V gene lost 2 bases and the J gene lost 0 bases, with 19 bases spanning the gap. The CDR3 coding sequence is TGTGCCTGGAGTAATGTTCACGGGCCTAGTGTGAACACTGAAGCTTTCTTT. Amino acids: CAWSNVHGPSVNTEAFF.

This clone was counted many times. Different DNA sequences within this sample yield the same CDR3. The CDR3 loop reads CASSQQGANTEAFF. CDR3 bases: TGTGCCAGCTCCCAACAGGGGGCCAACACTGAAGCTTTCTTT. The rearrangement uses TRBV18 and TRBJ1-1; 9 bases map to TRBD1. V was pared by 6 bases and J by 2 bases, with 4 bases of the junction left unmatched. CDR3 size: 14 residues. CDR1 is KGHSH and CDR2 is LQKENI in the germline V gene.

The CDR3 DNA is TGTGCCAGCAGTTTCTTTTTCGGCCGCCAAGGCTCTGGAAACACCATATATTTT. This codes for CASSFFFGRQGSGNTIYF. The chain recombines TRBV28 with TRBJ1-3; no reliable D call. Trimming pared 3 bases from V and 0 bases from J, leaving 18 bases between. This CDR3 comprises 18 residues. Per the germline V gene, CDR1 is MDHEN and CDR2 is SYDVKM.

The chain recombines TRBV29-1 with TRBJ1-3; D is undetermined. The V and J ends lost 2 bases and 0 bases respectively, with 5 bases between them. The V gene's germline CDR1 is SQVTM and CDR2 ANQGSEA. The CDR3 is made up of 13 amino acids. CDR3 coding DNA: TGCAGCGTTGAAAACAACTCTGGAAACACCATATATTTT. Protein product: CSVENNSGNTIYF. Drawing the rest from reference TRBV29-1 and TRBJ1-3, the complete variable domain is SAVISQKPSRDICQRGTSLTIQCQVDSQVTMMFWYRQQPGQSLTLIATANQGSEATYESGFVIDKFPISRPNLTFSTLTVSNMSPEDSSIYLCSVENNSGNTIYFGEGSWLTVV.

This chain joins TRBV10-3 and TRBJ2-6; TRBD2 aligns across 9 bases. The J segment lost 2 bases and the V segment lost 6 bases, leaving 11 bases of the junction unmatched. Per germline, CDR1 ENHRY and CDR2 SYGVKD. The CDR3 loop spans 18 amino acids. In DNA form, the CDR3 reads TGTGCCATCAGCAATTTAGCGGGAGTGGGGGCTGGGGCCAACGTCCTGACTTTC. Translating gives CAISNLAGVGAGANVLTF.

This clone was counted a single time. The chain combines TRBV27 with TRBJ2-7; 9 positions match TRBD2. Germline CDR1 is MNHEY and CDR2 is SMNVEV (reference sequence). V trimming: 7 bases; J trimming: 2 bases; junction bases outside the gene matches: 9. The CDR3 totals 15 residues. CDR3 protein: CASNNMAGGPYEQYF. DNA of the CDR3: TGTGCCAGCAACAACATGGCGGGAGGGCCCTACGAGCAGTACTTC.

The chain combines TRBV28 with TRBJ2-3; 12 bases align to TRBD2. The trim removed 8 bases at V and 6 bases at J, leaving 12 bases unmatched. This CDR3 spans 16 amino acids. The germline CDR1 and CDR2 sequences are MDHEN and SYDVKM. CDR3 loop: CASCSGASGRVDTQYF. As DNA, the CDR3 is TGTGCCAGCTGTTCTGGGGCTAGCGGGAGGGTGGATACGCAGTATTTT.

V is TRBV6-5 and J is TRBJ1-1, with D tentatively TRBD1 (6 bases). Between the trimmed V and J ends, which lost 5 bases and 4 bases, there was a span of 14 bases. CDR1 and CDR2 (germline): MNHEY, SVGAGI. CDR3 length: 14 residues. The CDR3 protein is CASSDLRGGTEAFF. The CDR3 coding sequence is TGTGCCAGCAGTGATCTCAGGGGAGGCACTGAAGCTTTCTTT.

CDR3 amino acids: CASSRGLPRTGNTIYF. CDR3 coding DNA: TGTGCCAGCAGCAGGGGACTTCCGAGGACTGGAAACACCATATATTTT. The rearrangement joins TRBV5-8 to TRBJ1-3, with a tentative D call TRBD1 (5 bases). The CDR3 has 16 amino acids. The germline CDR1 and CDR2 sequences are SGHTS and YDEGEE. V was trimmed by 4 bases and J by 2 bases, leaving 16 bases between them.

V and J are TRBV7-2 and TRBJ2-1; 12 nucleotides align to TRBD2. Germline V CDR1 and CDR2: SGHTA, FQGNSA. The CDR3 sequence is 17 residues long. V lost 4 bases, J lost 4 bases, and 8 bases stayed unmatched. CDR3 nucleotide sequence: TGTGCCAGCAGCTCCAGACTAGCGGGAGTTAGTTACAATGAGCAGTTCTTC. It yields the protein CASSSRLAGVSYNEQFF.

The genes are TRBV6-1 and TRBJ2-1; 11 bases agree with TRBD2. Trimming took 7 bases from V and 10 from J; bases not matched to a gene: 12. The CDR3 length is 15 residues. Germline values: CDR1 MNHNS, CDR2 SASEGT. This chain's CDR3 is CASTLRTSGPGEQFF. In nucleotides, the CDR3 is TGTGCCAGCACTCTGAGGACTAGCGGGCCTGGGGAGCAGTTCTTC.

In nucleotides, the CDR3 is TGTGCCAGCAGTACTCAGGGATCCCCGGGGTACGAGCAGTACTTC. This gives the protein CASSTQGSPGYEQYF. The chain links TRBV6-1 to TRBJ2-7; D tentatively fits TRBD1 or TRBD2 (5 bases each). This CDR3 region has 15 residues. V was trimmed by 5 bases and J by 4 bases, leaving 18 bases between them. Germline CDR1 is MNHNS and CDR2 is SASEGT.

The chain joins TRBV11-3 to TRBJ2-7, with a possible D match to TRBD1 (5 bases). Trimming pared 2 bases from V and 3 bases from J, leaving 20 bases between. CDR1 is SGHNT and CDR2 is YENEEA in the germline V gene. The CDR3 runs to 17 residues. The CDR3 region has the DNA TGTGCCAGCAGCTTACGGCAGGGCTATCACTACTACTACGAGCAGTACTTC. Translation: CASSLRQGYHYYYEQYF.

The J gene is TRBJ2-2, the V gene TRBV18, with D possibly being TRBD1 (6 bases). Germline CDR1 reads KGHSH; CDR2 reads LQKENI. Trimming removed 4 bases at V and 0 bases at J, with 9 bases between. The CDR3 runs to 15 residues. The CDR3 loop is CASSQGGANTGELFF. In nucleotides, the CDR3 is TGTGCCAGCTCACAAGGGGGAGCGAACACCGGGGAGCTGTTTTTT. The complete variable domain, with remaining parts taken from reference TRBV18 and TRBJ2-2, reads NAGVMQNPRHLVRRRGQEARLRCSPMKGHSHVYWYRQLPEEGLKFMVYLQKENIIDESGMPKERFSAEFPKEGPSILRIQQVVRGDSAAYFCASSQGGANTGELFFGEGSRLTVL.

J is TRBJ1-4 and V is TRBV18, with D possibly matching TRBD1 (5 bases). This CDR3 spans 15 amino acids. The germline CDR1 and CDR2 sequences are KGHSH and LQKENI. Trimming shortened V by 1 base and J by 4 bases, and 10 bases separated the two germline ends. The CDR3 DNA is TGTGCCAGCTCACCACAGACAGACTTTAATGAAAAACTGTTTTTT. Protein: CASSPQTDFNEKLFF.

The chain couples TRBV30 to TRBJ2-7; TRBD1 aligns across 10 bases. Germline V gives CDR1 GTSNPN, CDR2 SVGIG (reference sequence). The V gene end was trimmed by 5 bases and the J gene end by 6 bases; junction bases not matched to a gene: 1. This CDR3 spans 11 amino acids. This CDR3 is CAWGTGAEQYF. In DNA, the CDR3 is TGTGCCTGGGGGACAGGGGCCGAGCAGTACTTC. The entire variable domain, with the rest obtained from reference TRBV30 and TRBJ2-7, is as follows: SQTIHQWPATLVQPVGSPLSLECTVEGTSNPNLYWYRQAAGRGLQLLFYSVGIGQISSEVPQNLSASRPQDRQFILSSKKLLLSDSGFYLCAWGTGAEQYFGPGTRLTVT.

The rearrangement uses TRBV10-1 and TRBJ2-7; D possibly corresponds to TRBD2 (6 bases). Germline CDR1 reads WNHNN; CDR2 reads SYGVQD (reference sequence). The CDR3 has 18 amino acids. Trimming shortened V by 0 bases and J by 7 bases, and 25 bases separated the two germline ends. The DNA of the CDR3 is TGCGCCAGCAGTGAGTCCGTCTTCAGCGGGTCCCGAGGTCGTGAGCAGTACTTC. Translated, it gives CASSESVFSGSRGREQYF.

This sequence joins TRBV5-1 and TRBJ1-2, with 7 bases that match TRBD1. The CDR3 extends over 18 amino acids. Looked up from germline, CDR1 is SGHRS and CDR2 is YFSETQ. After removal of 4 bases from V and 0 bases from J, the junction contained 15 bases not matched to a gene. The DNA of the CDR3 is TGCGCCAGCAGCCCGACGGGACAGAGGCTGATCACTAACTATGGCTACACCTTC. Protein: CASSPTGQRLITNYGYTF.

This clone was seen just once. The gene calls are TRBV5-1 and TRBJ1-3; the D is unclear. This CDR3 is 14 amino acids long. Between the trimmed V and J ends, which lost 0 bases and 3 bases, there was a span of 7 bases. Looked up from germline, CDR1 is SGHRS and CDR2 is YFSETQ. CDR3 sequence (DNA): TGCGCCAGCAGCTTGGTTGGGTATGGAAACACCATATATTTT. It is translated as CASSLVGYGNTIYF.

V is TRBV5-1 and J is TRBJ2-3, with no clear D. Germline V CDR1 and CDR2: SGHRS, YFSETQ. V was cut by 4 bases and J by 2 bases, with 5 bases left in between. CDR3 size: 12 residues. CDR3 region: CASSAFTDTQYF. As DNA, the CDR3 is TGCGCCAGCAGCGCGTTCACAGATACGCAGTATTTT.

There are many counts of this clone. The chain joins TRBV9 to TRBJ1-3; D is undetermined. Germline CDR1 SGDLS, CDR2 YYNGEE. V lost 1 base and J lost 0, with 8 bases in between. The CDR3 runs 15 residues. The CDR3 sequence is CASSVNPGSGNTIYF. CDR3 DNA: TGTGCCAGCAGCGTAAACCCCGGCTCTGGAAACACCATATATTTT.

The chain couples TRBV19 to TRBJ1-2, with D unclear. V was shortened by 3 bases and J by 0 bases, with 14 bases between the two germline ends. Germline CDR1 LNHDA, CDR2 SQIVND (reference sequence). The CDR3 runs to 16 residues. The CDR3 is CASSISQARTNYGYTF. The CDR3 DNA follows: TGTGCCAGTAGTATTTCCCAGGCCCGGACTAACTATGGCTACACCTTC. Full variable domain (outside the CDR3, taken from reference TRBV19 and TRBJ1-2): DGGITQSPKYLFRKEGQNVTLSCEQNLNHDAMYWYRQDPGQGLRLIYYSQIVNDFQKGDIAEGYSVSREKKESFPLTVTSAQKNPTAFYLCASSISQARTNYGYTFGSGTRLTVV.

The rearrangement links TRBV10-3 to TRBJ1-1, with D tentatively TRBD1 (5 bases). The CDR3 loop spans 15 amino acids. CDR1 and CDR2 (germline): ENHRY, SYGVKD. V dropped 4 bases and J dropped 8 bases, with 20 bases sitting between them. CDR3 loop: CAISGRAIPTEEAFF. The CDR3 DNA sequence: TGTGCCATCAGTGGTCGGGCTATCCCGACAGAAGAAGCTTTCTTT.